The rows below give T cell receptor beta chains drawn from one sample of a study of PD-L1 blockade in urothelial cancer. Method: immunoSEQ multiplex PCR; TCRdb's copy keeps in-frame clones and lacks some. The sample lists about 30,000 clones, 79% seen once, with about 3.7% in the top ten. The sequences come from PBMCs, collected around atezolizumab (anti-PD-L1) treatment. The receptor set was obtained from a man between 65 and 85 years old with urothelial cancer. Both conserved end residues are part of each CDR3.

CDR3 protein,V gene,J gene
CASSVSRTGTGELFF,TRBV9,TRBJ2-2
CARSLYHKTAYNEQFF,TRBV5-3,TRBJ2-1
CASSWGVNTEAFF,TRBV18,TRBJ1-1
CASTERTGSNYGYTF,TRBV6-6,TRBJ1-2
CASSSQGAEGYTF,TRBV6-5,TRBJ1-2
CASRSTSGSGETQYF,TRBV11-3,TRBJ2-5
CASSELSGLLNNEQFF,TRBV25-1,TRBJ2-1
CASSLSTQGSGELFF,TRBV7-2,TRBJ2-2
CASSLGPSAGETQYF,TRBV5-4,TRBJ2-5
CASSSGGIYGYTF,TRBV6-5,TRBJ1-2
CASSLDRGPYNEQFF,TRBV11-3,TRBJ2-1
CASSQEGAMGNQPQHF,TRBV4-2,TRBJ1-5
CATSTYGRTDTQYF,TRBV27,TRBJ2-3
CASSLGTSGRGGTGELFF,TRBV28,TRBJ2-2
CSVEGGLGNQETQYF,TRBV29-1,TRBJ2-5
CASSFQGAGEQFF,TRBV7-2,TRBJ2-1
CASRQPGPSTNEQFF,TRBV28,TRBJ2-1
CASSLVDRGGNQPQHF,TRBV28,TRBJ1-5
CASSAGLAGINEQFF,TRBV5-1,TRBJ2-1
CASSLASGRLYEQFF,TRBV7-2,TRBJ2-1
CASSTSGPSYNEQFF,TRBV5-1,TRBJ2-1
CASTQSWDRGTDTQYF,TRBV2,TRBJ2-3
CASIGDRAKVYTEAFF,TRBV19,TRBJ1-1
CARKAGSQETQYF,TRBV6-6,TRBJ2-5
CASSIGRGHTGELFF,TRBV19,TRBJ2-2
CASSFSGGASKNIQYF,TRBV5-4,TRBJ2-4
CASSPKRDDGADTQYF,TRBV4-2,TRBJ2-3
CASSVRTGGELGPGTDTQYF,TRBV9,TRBJ2-3
CASSLGGTGELFF,TRBV11-3,TRBJ2-2
CSASANYGYTF,TRBV20-1,TRBJ1-2
CASSPGRPGANVLTF,TRBV5-6,TRBJ2-6